These T cell receptor beta chains were read from a single sample in a study of CD8 T cells in Susac syndrome. TCRdb re-called the immunoSEQ multiplex PCR reads with MiXCR, one entry per CDR3 protein. The data contain about 130,000 distinct CDR3 sequences, just under 95% of them singletons. The sequencing sample was made of CD8+ T cells from PBMCs. The source is a human donor with Susac syndrome. CDR3s include the opening cysteine and the closing phenylalanine or tryptophan. The D gene is left open where the match is weak. Clone size is shown for a subset of rows, as once, few, many or a class of expanded clone.

abundance	d_gene	v_gene	j_gene	CDR3aa	CDR3nt
-	-	TRBV12-3/TRBV12-4	TRBJ2-7	CASSPLEGVREQYF	TGTGCCAGCAGCCCCCTGGAGGGTGTTCGAGAGCAGTACTTC
once	TRBD1	TRBV7-8	TRBJ2-7	CASSLRGQGYDEQYF	TGTGCCAGCAGCTTAAGGGGACAGGGGTATGACGAGCAGTACTTC
-	TRBD2	TRBV3-1	TRBJ2-1	CASSPTSGGAEQFF	TGTGCCAGCAGCCCGACTAGCGGGGGGGCTGAGCAGTTCTTC
-	-	TRBV7-2	TRBJ2-7	CASSLEWGPYEQYF	TGTGCCAGCAGCTTAGAGTGGGGGCCTTACGAGCAGTACTTC
-	TRBD1	TRBV12-3/TRBV12-4	TRBJ1-1	CASSLGTGDIEAFF	TGTGCCAGCAGTTTAGGGACAGGAGACATAGAAGCTTTCTTT
-	TRBD1	TRBV5-4	TRBJ1-1	CASSGQGYTEAFF	TGTGCCAGCAGTGGACAGGGGTACACTGAAGCTTTCTTT
-	-	TRBV5-4	TRBJ2-7	CASSFGADEQYF	TGTGCCAGCAGCTTTGGAGCAGACGAGCAGTACTTC
-	TRBD2	TRBV6-5	TRBJ2-1	CASSYVGGGDNEQFF	TGTGCCAGCAGTTACGTGGGGGGGGGTGACAATGAGCAGTTCTTC
-	-	TRBV4-3	TRBJ2-1	CASSQDFSSYNEQFF	TGCGCCAGCAGCCAGGACTTTAGCTCCTACAATGAGCAGTTCTTC
-	-	TRBV12-3/TRBV12-4	TRBJ2-2	CASSLPAADITGELFF	TGTGCCAGCAGTCTTCCCGCGGCAGATATTACCGGGGAGCTGTTTTTT
-	TRBD1	TRBV27	TRBJ1-2	CASSLTGTGDYGYTF	TGTGCCAGCAGTTTAACCGGGACAGGGGACTATGGCTACACCTTC
-	TRBD1	TRBV7-8	TRBJ1-1	CASSFPGQGGNTEAFF	TGTGCCAGCAGCTTCCCCGGACAGGGAGGGAACACTGAAGCTTTCTTT
-	TRBD2	TRBV24-1	TRBJ2-3	CATSSSGSTDTQYF	TGTGCCACCAGTTCTAGCGGGAGCACAGATACGCAGTATTTT
-	TRBD2	TRBV4-1	TRBJ2-7	CASSHRAGGPSEQYF	TGCGCCAGCAGCCACCGCGCGGGAGGGCCCAGCGAGCAGTACTTC
-	TRBD1	TRBV7-2	TRBJ2-7	CASSLRDSYYEQYF	TGTGCCAGCAGCTTAAGGGACAGTTACTACGAGCAGTACTTC